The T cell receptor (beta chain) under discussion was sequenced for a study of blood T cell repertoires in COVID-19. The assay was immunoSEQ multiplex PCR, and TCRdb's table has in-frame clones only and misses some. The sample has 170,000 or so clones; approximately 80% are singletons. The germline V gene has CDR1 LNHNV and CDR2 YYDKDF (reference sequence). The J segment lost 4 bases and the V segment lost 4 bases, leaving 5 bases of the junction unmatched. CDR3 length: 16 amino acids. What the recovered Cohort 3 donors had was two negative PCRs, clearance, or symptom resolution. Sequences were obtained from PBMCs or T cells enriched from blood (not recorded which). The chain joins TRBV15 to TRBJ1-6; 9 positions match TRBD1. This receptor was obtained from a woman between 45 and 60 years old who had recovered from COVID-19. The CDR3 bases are TGTGCCACCAGCAAGGGGACAGGGCCTTATAATTCACCCCTCCACTTT. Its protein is CATSKGTGPYNSPLHF. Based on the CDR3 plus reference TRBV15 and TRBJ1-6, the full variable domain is DAMVIQNPRYQVTQFGKPVTLSCSQTLNHNVMYWYQQKSSQAPKLLFHYYDKDFNNEADTPDNFQSRRPNTSFCFLDIRSPGLGDTAMYLCATSKGTGPYNSPLHFGNGTRLTVT.